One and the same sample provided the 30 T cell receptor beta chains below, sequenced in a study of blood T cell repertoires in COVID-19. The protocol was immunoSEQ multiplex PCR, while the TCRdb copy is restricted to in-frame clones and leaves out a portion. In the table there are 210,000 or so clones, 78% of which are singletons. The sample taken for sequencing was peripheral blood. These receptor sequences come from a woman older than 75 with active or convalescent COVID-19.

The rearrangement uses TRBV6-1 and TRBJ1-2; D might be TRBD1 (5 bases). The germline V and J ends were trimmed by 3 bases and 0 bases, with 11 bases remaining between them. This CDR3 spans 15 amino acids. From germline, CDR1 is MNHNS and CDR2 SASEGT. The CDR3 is CASSDGGVPNYGYTF. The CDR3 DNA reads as TGTGCCAGCAGTGATGGAGGGGTTCCTAACTATGGCTACACCTTC.

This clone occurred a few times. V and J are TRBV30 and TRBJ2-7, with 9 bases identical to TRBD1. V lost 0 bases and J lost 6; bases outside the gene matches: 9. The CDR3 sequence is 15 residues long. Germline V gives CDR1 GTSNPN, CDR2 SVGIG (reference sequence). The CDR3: CAWSVRDRDFGEQYF. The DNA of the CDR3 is TGTGCCTGGAGTGTACGGGACAGGGATTTCGGCGAGCAGTACTTC.

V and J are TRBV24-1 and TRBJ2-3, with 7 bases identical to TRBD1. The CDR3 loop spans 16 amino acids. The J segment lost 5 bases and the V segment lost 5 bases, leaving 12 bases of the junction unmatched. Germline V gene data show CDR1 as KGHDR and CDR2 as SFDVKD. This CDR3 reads CATSAPQGDSRDTQYF. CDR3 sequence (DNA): TGTGCCACCAGTGCACCCCAGGGGGATAGTAGAGATACGCAGTATTTT.

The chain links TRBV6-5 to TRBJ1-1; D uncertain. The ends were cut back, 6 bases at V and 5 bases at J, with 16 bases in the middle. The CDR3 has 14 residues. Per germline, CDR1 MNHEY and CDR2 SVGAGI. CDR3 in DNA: TGTGCCAGCAGCGCCTCGGGGTTGTGGACTGAAGCTTTCTTT. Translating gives CASSASGLWTEAFF.

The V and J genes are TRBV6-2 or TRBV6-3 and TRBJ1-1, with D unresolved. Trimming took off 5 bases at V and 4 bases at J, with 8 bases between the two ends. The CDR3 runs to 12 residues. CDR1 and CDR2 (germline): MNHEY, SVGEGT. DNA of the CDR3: TGTGCCAGCAGTCCGAGACTCACTGAAGCTTTCTTT. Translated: CASSPRLTEAFF.

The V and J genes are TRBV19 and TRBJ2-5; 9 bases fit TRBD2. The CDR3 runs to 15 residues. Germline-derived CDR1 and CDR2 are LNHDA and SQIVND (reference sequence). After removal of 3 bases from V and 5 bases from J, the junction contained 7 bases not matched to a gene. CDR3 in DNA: TGTGCCAGTAGTATCGGCGGGGGGGCTTGGGAGACCCAGTACTTC. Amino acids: CASSIGGGAWETQYF. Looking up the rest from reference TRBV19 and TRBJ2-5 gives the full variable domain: DGGITQSPKYLFRKEGQNVTLSCEQNLNHDAMYWYRQDPGQGLRLIYYSQIVNDFQKGDIAEGYSVSREKKESFPLTVTSAQKNPTAFYLCASSIGGGAWETQYFGPGTRLLVL.

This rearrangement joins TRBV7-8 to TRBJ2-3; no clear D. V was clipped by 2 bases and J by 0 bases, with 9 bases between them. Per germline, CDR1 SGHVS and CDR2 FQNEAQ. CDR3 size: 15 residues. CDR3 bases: TGTGCCAGCAGCTTAAAACGGGTTAGCACAGATACGCAGTATTTT. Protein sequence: CASSLKRVSTDTQYF.

The CDR3: CASSLGTPGITEAFF. The DNA for the CDR3 is TGTGCCAGCAGTTTAGGGACACCAGGGATTACTGAAGCTTTCTTT. The chain uses TRBV28 and TRBJ1-1; D possibly corresponds to TRBD1 (6 bases). Germline V gene data show CDR1 as MDHEN and CDR2 as SYDVKM. The CDR3 is 15 residues long. Trimming took off 2 bases at V and 5 bases at J, with 15 bases between the two ends.

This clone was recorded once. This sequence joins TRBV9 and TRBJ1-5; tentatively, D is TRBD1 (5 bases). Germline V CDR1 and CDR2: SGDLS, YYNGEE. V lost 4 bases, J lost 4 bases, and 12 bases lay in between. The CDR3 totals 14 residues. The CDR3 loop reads CASSPYGGNQPQHF. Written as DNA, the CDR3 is TGTGCCAGCAGCCCTTATGGGGGGAATCAGCCCCAGCATTTT.

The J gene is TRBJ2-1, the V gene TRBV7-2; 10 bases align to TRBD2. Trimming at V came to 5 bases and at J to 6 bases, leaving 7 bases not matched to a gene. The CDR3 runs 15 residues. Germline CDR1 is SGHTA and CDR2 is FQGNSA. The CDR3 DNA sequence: TGTGCCAGCAGCCCGTCTAGCGGGGGAGCCAATGAGCAGTTCTTC. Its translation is CASSPSSGGANEQFF.

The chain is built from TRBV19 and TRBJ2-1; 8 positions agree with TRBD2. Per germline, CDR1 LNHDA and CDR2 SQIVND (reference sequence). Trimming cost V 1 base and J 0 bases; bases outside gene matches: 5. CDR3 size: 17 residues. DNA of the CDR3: TGTGCCAGTAGTATAGTCGGGCGGGGGGTCTCCTACAATGAGCAGTTCTTC. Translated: CASSIVGRGVSYNEQFF.

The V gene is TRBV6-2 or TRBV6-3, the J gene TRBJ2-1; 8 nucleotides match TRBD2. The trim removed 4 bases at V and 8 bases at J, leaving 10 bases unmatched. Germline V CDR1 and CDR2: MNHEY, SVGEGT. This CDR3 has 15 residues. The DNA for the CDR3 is TGTGCCAGCAGTTTAGGGACTAGGGTTGTCGATGAGCAGTTCTTC. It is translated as CASSLGTRVVDEQFF.

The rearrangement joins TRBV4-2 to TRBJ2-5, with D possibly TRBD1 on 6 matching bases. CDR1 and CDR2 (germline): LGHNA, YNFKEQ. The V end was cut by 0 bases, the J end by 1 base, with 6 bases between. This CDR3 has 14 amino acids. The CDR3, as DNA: TGTGCCAGCAGCCAAGAGGACAGCCAAGAGACCCAGTACTTC. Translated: CASSQEDSQETQYF.

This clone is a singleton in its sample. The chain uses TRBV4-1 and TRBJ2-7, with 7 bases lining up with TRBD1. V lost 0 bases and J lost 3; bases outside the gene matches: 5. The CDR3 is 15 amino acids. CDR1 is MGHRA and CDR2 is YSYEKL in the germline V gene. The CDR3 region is CASSQEAGGIYEQYF. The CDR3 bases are TGCGCCAGCAGCCAAGAGGCAGGGGGAATCTACGAGCAGTACTTC.

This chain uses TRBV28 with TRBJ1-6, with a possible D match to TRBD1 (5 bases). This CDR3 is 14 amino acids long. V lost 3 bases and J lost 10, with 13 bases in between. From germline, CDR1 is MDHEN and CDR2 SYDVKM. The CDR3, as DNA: TGTGCCAGCAGTTTGTGGGGGGTTGGATCACCCCTCCACTTT. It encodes CASSLWGVGSPLHF. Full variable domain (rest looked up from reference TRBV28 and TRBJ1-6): DVKVTQSSRYLVKRTGEKVFLECVQDMDHENMFWYRQDPGLGLRLIYFSYDVKMKEKGDIPEGYSVSREKKERFSLILESASTNQTSMYLCASSLWGVGSPLHFGNGTRLTVT.

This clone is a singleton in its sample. The CDR3 region is CASSYSPDIEPQHF. In nucleotides, the CDR3 is TGTGCCAGCAGTTACTCGCCGGACATTGAGCCCCAGCATTTT. The chain uses TRBV6-6 and TRBJ1-5; D is possibly TRBD1 (5 bases). The germline V gene encodes CDR1 MNHNY and CDR2 SVGAGI (reference sequence). This CDR3 has 14 residues. Trimming removed 0 bases at V and 8 bases at J, with 11 bases between.

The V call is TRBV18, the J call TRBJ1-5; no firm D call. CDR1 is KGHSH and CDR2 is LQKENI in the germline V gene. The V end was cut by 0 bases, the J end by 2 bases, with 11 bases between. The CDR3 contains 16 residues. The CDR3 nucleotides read TGTGCCAGCTCACCACCGGGCATTAACGGCAATCAGCCCCAGCATTTT. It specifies CASSPPGINGNQPQHF.

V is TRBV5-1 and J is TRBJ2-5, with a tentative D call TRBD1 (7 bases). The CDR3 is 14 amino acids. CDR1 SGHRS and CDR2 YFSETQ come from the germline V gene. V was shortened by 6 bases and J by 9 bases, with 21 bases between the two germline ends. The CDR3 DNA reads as TGCGCCAGCATCCCGTCGGAGGGGGCATGGGCCCAGTACTTC. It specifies CASIPSEGAWAQYF.

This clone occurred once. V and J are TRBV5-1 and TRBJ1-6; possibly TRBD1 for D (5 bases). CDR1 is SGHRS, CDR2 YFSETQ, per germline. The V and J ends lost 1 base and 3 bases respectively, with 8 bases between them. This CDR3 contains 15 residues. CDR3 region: CASSLRRDYNSPLHF. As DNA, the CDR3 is TGCGCCAGCAGCTTGCGCAGGGACTATAATTCACCCCTCCACTTT.

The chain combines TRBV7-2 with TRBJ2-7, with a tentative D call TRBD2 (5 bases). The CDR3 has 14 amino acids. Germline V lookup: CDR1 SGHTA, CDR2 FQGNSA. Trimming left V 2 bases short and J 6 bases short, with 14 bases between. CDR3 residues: CASSLQGRGLEQYF. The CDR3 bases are TGTGCCAGCAGCTTACAAGGCCGAGGGCTCGAGCAGTACTTC.

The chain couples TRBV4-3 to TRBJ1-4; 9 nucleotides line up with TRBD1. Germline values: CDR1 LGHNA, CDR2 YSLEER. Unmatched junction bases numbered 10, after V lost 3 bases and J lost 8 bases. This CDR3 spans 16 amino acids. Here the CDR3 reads CASSQDGTGILEKLFF. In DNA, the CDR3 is TGCGCCAGCAGCCAGGACGGGACAGGGATCTTAGAAAAACTGTTTTTT.

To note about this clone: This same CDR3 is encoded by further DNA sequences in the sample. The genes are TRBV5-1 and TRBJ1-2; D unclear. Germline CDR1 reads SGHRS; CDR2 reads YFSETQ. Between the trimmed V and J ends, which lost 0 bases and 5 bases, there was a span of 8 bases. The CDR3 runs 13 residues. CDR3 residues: CASSLAGSYGYTF. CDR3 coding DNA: TGCGCCAGCAGCTTGGCCGGGTCGTATGGCTACACCTTC.

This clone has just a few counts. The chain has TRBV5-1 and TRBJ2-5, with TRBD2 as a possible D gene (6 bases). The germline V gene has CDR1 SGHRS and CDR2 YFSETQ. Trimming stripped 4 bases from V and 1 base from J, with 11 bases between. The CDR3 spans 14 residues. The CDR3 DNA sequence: TGCGCCAGCAGCCAGGGACTGGCCCAAGAGACCCAGTACTTC. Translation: CASSQGLAQETQYF.

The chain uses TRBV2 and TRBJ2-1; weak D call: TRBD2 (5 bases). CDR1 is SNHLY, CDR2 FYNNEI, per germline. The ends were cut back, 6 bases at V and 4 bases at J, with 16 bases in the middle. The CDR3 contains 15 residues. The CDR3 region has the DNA TGTGCCAGCAGCGCTACAGCGGCCGGATACAATGAGCAGTTCTTC. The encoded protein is CASSATAAGYNEQFF.

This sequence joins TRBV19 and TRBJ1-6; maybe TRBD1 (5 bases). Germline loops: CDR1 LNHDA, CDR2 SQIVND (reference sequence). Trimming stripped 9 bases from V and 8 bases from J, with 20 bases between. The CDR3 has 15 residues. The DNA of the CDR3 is TGTGCCAGCCGCAGGGAAAATATGAGACATTCACCCCTCCACTTT. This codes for CASRRENMRHSPLHF.

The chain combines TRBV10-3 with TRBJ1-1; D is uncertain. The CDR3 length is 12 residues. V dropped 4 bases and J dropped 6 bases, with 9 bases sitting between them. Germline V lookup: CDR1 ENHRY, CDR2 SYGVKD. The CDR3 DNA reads TGTGCCATCAGTGGTGTCAGGCCTGAAGCTTTCTTT. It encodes CAISGVRPEAFF.

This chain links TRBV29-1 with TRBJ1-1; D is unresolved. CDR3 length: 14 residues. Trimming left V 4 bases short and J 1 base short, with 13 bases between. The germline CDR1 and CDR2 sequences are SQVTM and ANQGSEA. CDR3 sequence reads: CSVGVSAGNTEAFF. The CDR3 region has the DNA TGCAGCGTTGGTGTTTCGGCAGGGAACACTGAAGCTTTCTTT.

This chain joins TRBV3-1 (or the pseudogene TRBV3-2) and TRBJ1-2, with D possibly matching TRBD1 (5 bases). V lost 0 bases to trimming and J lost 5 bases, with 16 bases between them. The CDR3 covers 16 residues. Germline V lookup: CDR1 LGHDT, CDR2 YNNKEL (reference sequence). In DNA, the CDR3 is TGTGCCAGCAGCCAAGATCTAATCACCGGGGGGTATGGCTACACCTTC. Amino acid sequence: CASSQDLITGGYGYTF.

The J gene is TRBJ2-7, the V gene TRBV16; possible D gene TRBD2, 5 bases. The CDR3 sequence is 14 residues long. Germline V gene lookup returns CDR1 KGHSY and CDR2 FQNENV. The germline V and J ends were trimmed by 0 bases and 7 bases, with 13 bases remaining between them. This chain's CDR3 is CASSQSTISGEQYF. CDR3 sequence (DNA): TGTGCCAGCAGCCAATCGACAATTTCGGGGGAGCAGTACTTC.

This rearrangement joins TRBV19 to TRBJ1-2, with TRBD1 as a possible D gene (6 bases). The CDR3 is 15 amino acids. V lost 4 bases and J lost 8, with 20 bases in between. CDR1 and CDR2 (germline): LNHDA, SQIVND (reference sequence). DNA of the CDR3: TGTGCCAGTAGTACTTCGACAGGCCGCAATCGCGGCTACACCTTC. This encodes CASSTSTGRNRGYTF.